This T cell receptor beta chain came from a study of molecular identifiers for immune sequencing clone quantification. On this clonotype itself: An end of the junction differs from the germline gene, which may be a read error.

The CDR3 length is 14 residues. Germline loops: CDR1 LGHNA, CDR2 YSLEER. One entry per CDR3 protein results from TCRdb running MiXCR on the PCR reads. The sample records tens of thousands of distinct CDR3 sequences, almost 25% being singletons. The chain recombines TRBV4-3 with TRBJ2-7; D is perhaps TRBD2 (6 bases). The specimen was naive CD8+ T cells from blood, with Jurkat cell RNA spiked in. Documented subset: FACS-sorted CD8+CD4-CCR7+CD45RA+ naive T cells. This TCR was recovered from a human donor in good health. Some libraries in this study had Jurkat cell RNA spiked in. The CDR3 nucleotides are TGCGCCAGCCGCCCCCGCGGGGAAACCTACGAGCCGTACTTC. Protein: CASRPRGETYEPYF.